This T cell receptor (beta chain) was found in a study of T cells after yellow fever vaccination. Study-level results: It was a small share of clonotypes that appeared in both CD4 and CD8 compartments. Peak timing came faster in the weaker secondary response, day 5 versus 15.

TCRdb itself ran the 5' RACE reads through MiXCR, one entry per CDR3 protein. The sample shows some 340,000 distinct CDR3 sequences, roughly 10% of them seen only once. CDR3 length: 13 amino acids. In germline, CDR1 is DFQATT, CDR2 SNEGSKA (reference sequence). Trimming pared 4 bases from V and 3 bases from J, leaving 12 bases between. Ten or more counts support this clonotype. What it binds is not known. The source was CD4+ T cells sorted from PBMCs, collected 45 days after the yellow fever booster vaccination. The chain has TRBV20-1 and TRBJ1-1, with D tentatively TRBD1 (5 bases). The sequence derives from a man aged 18 to 29 who received the YFV17D yellow fever vaccine. The CDR3 spells CSATAGTYTEAFF. The CDR3 region has the DNA TGCAGTGCTACAGCCGGGACCTACACTGAAGCTTTCTTT.